What follows are 17 T cell receptor beta chains derived from one specimen sequenced in a study of OX40 agonist ivuxolimab in advanced cancers. The library came from the immunoSEQ multiplex PCR assay. TCRdb carries this immuneACCESS record with in-frame sequences only. Its versions omit some clonotypes, under half of them owing to an unresolved V gene in the studies checked, with the rest unexplained. The sample yields 90,000 to 100,000 clones; roughly nine tenths were counted once. Clones ranked in the top ten supply 0.82% of the sample. The specimen was CD4+ or CD8+ T cells sorted from blood, collected in a trial of the OX40 agonist ivuxolimab. All receptors come from an adult with an advanced solid tumor such as melanoma, head and neck, liver or kidney cancer.

This clone is a singleton in its sample. The junction differs from germline at one of its ends, possibly a read error. The chain uses TRBV19 and TRBJ1-1; 11 nucleotides line up with TRBD1. CDR1 is LNHDA, CDR2 SQIVND, per germline (reference sequence). This CDR3 spans 12 amino acids. CDR3 loop: CASSFLGQGATF. CDR3 bases: TGTGCCAGTAGTTTTCTCGGACAGGGGGCGACTTTT.

CDR3 amino acids: CASSVTGAGQPQHF. The DNA for the CDR3 is TGTGCCAGCAGTGTTACAGGGGCGGGTCAGCCCCAGCATTTT. The V call is TRBV27, the J call TRBJ1-5; TRBD1 matches at 7 bases. Germline values: CDR1 MNHEY, CDR2 SMNVEV (reference sequence). The CDR3 consists of 14 residues. V trimming: 5 bases; J trimming: 6 bases; junction bases outside the gene matches: 7.

The genes are TRBV10-3 and TRBJ1-5; D possibly corresponds to TRBD1 (6 bases). V lost 10 bases, J lost 5 bases, and 15 bases lay in between. Germline loops: CDR1 ENHRY, CDR2 SYGVKD. CDR3 size: 13 residues. CDR3 DNA: TGTGCCACGGAACAGGGACGAGATCAGCCCCAGCATTTT. It translates to CATEQGRDQPQHF.

This chain links TRBV10-2 with TRBJ2-7, with a tentative D call TRBD2 (6 bases). The CDR3 totals 15 residues. Germline CDR1 is WSHSY and CDR2 is SAAADI. The V end lost 3 bases, the J end lost 0 bases, and 12 bases lay between the germline ends. DNA of the CDR3: TGCGCCAGCAGTGACACAGCGGGTTCCTCCTACGAGCAGTACGTC. Amino acid sequence: CASSDTAGSSYEQYV.

In this sample, this clone turned up a few times. The gene calls are TRBV4-1 and TRBJ1-6; no firm D call. Per germline, CDR1 MGHRA and CDR2 YSYEKL. V was clipped by 0 bases and J by 5 bases, with 5 bases between them. The CDR3 consists of 14 residues. The CDR3 nucleotides read TGCGCCAGCAGCCAAGAGGGGAATAATTCACCCCTCCACTTT. It codes for CASSQEGNNSPLHF.

The gene calls are TRBV4-2 and TRBJ1-2; 7 bases align to TRBD1. The CDR3 contains 15 residues. CDR1 is LGHNA and CDR2 is YNFKEQ in the germline V gene. Trimming cost V 1 base and J 4 bases; bases outside gene matches: 6. Written as DNA, the CDR3 is TGTGCCAGCAGCCAAGTAGAGGGACAGTTCTATGGCTACACCTTC. This sequence encodes CASSQVEGQFYGYTF.

V usage is TRBV29-1 and J usage is TRBJ2-2; D remains unclear. Trimming took 1 base from V and 4 from J, leaving 4 bases between them. The germline V gene has CDR1 SQVTM and CDR2 ANQGSEA. There are 12 residues in the CDR3. In DNA, the CDR3 is TGCAGCGTTGAAGTGGTCACCGGGGAGCTGTTTTTT. The encoded protein is CSVEVVTGELFF.

The chain has TRBV11-1 and TRBJ2-3, with D uncertain. Trimming stripped 3 bases from V and 8 bases from J, with 6 bases between. CDR3 length: 11 amino acids. The germline gives CDR1 SGHAT, CDR2 FQDESV (reference sequence). CDR3 nucleotides: TGTGCCAGCAGCTTGACTTCTACGCAGTATTTT. Translating gives CASSLTSTQYF.

CDR3 region: CASRSGVVADAYEQYF. The CDR3 nucleotides read TGCGCCAGCAGGTCTGGGGTAGTAGCGGATGCCTACGAGCAGTACTTC. The chain recombines TRBV10-2 with TRBJ2-7; D perhaps matches TRBD2 (6 bases). Trimming left V 6 bases short and J 2 bases short, with 20 bases between. The CDR3 runs 16 residues. CDR1 and CDR2 from the germline V gene are WSHSY and SAAADI.

The rearrangement joins TRBV28 to TRBJ1-3, with TRBD1 as a possible D gene (6 bases). Germline CDR1 and CDR2: MDHEN and SYDVKM. This CDR3 is 15 amino acids long. Trimming removed 8 bases at V and 4 bases at J, with 18 bases between. The CDR3 is CASSRGVLLGNTIYF. For the CDR3, the DNA is TGTGCCAGCTCTAGGGGGGTACTCTTAGGAAACACCATATATTTT.

This chain connects TRBV28 to TRBJ2-7, with D possibly called TRBD1 or TRBD2 (7 bases each). V lost 1 base, J lost 7 bases, and 14 bases lay in between. Germline CDR1 reads MDHEN; CDR2 reads SYDVKM. This CDR3 spans 14 amino acids. CDR3 in amino acids: CASSLSPGGGEQYV. The CDR3 nucleotides are TGTGCCAGCAGTTTATCCCCAGGGGGGGGAGAGCAGTACGTC.

The V call is TRBV6-6, the J call TRBJ1-2; D unresolved. The CDR3 runs 13 residues. Germline V gene sequence: CDR1 MNHNY, CDR2 SVGAGI (reference sequence). The ends were cut back, 8 bases at V and 8 bases at J, with 18 bases in the middle. CDR3 DNA: TGTGCCAGCTGCTCCGTTGACTGGGGAGGCTACACCTTC. Encoded protein: CASCSVDWGGYTF.

The V and J genes are TRBV12-5 and TRBJ2-5; D not resolved. The CDR3 consists of 13 residues. Germline CDR1 LGHNT, CDR2 FRNRAP. V lost 1 base to trimming and J lost 2 bases, with 5 bases between them. The CDR3 loop reads CASGLDLQETQYF. The CDR3 nucleotides are TGTGCTAGTGGTTTGGACCTGCAAGAGACCCAGTACTTC.

This chain connects TRBV5-5 to TRBJ1-2, with unresolved D. Trimming took off 3 bases at V and 3 bases at J, with 15 bases between the two ends. Germline V gene lookup returns CDR1 SGHKS and CDR2 YYEKEE (reference sequence). The CDR3 loop spans 15 amino acids. CDR3 DNA: TGTGCCAGCAGCTCTACCTGGACTGCGTACTATGGCTACACCTTC. This encodes CASSSTWTAYYGYTF. Looking up the rest from reference TRBV5-5 and TRBJ1-2 gives the full variable domain: DAGVTQSPTHLIKTRGQQVTLRCSPISGHKSVSWYQQVLGQGPQFIFQYYEKEERGRGNFPDRFSARQFPNYSSELNVNALLLGDSALYLCASSSTWTAYYGYTFGSGTRLTVV.

This clone has more than one count but fewer than ten. The chain couples TRBV7-9 to TRBJ2-1; D gene ambiguous. Trimming removed 4 bases at V and 5 bases at J, with 6 bases between. The CDR3 length is 12 residues. The germline V gene has CDR1 SEHNR and CDR2 FQNEAQ (reference sequence). CDR3 protein: CASSSLDNEQFF. The CDR3 nucleotides read TGTGCCAGCAGCTCCCTGGACAATGAGCAGTTCTTC. The whole variable domain, filled in from reference TRBV7-9 and TRBJ2-1, reads DTGVSQNPRHKITKRGQNVTFRCDPISEHNRLYWYRQTLGQGPEFLTYFQNEAQLEKSRLLSDRFSAERPKGSFSTLEIQRTEQGDSAMYLCASSSLDNEQFFGPGTRLTVL.

V and J are TRBV7-2 and TRBJ2-3, with a weak D call TRBD2 (6 bases). The ends were cut back, 1 base at V and 2 bases at J, with 10 bases in the middle. Germline lookup yields CDR1 SGHTA and CDR2 FQGNSA. This CDR3 region has 15 residues. The CDR3 region is CASSLGAGPTDTQYF. As DNA, the CDR3 is TGTGCCAGCAGCTTAGGGGCGGGACCCACAGATACGCAGTATTTT.

This sequence joins TRBV9 and TRBJ1-2; D is possibly TRBD1 (5 bases). The CDR3 runs to 15 residues. V was cut by 0 bases and J by 1 base, with 10 bases left in between. The V gene's germline CDR1 is SGDLS and CDR2 YYNGEE. CDR3 residues: CASSVAPGVNYGYTF. CDR3 nucleotides: TGTGCCAGCAGCGTAGCCCCGGGGGTTAACTATGGCTACACCTTC.